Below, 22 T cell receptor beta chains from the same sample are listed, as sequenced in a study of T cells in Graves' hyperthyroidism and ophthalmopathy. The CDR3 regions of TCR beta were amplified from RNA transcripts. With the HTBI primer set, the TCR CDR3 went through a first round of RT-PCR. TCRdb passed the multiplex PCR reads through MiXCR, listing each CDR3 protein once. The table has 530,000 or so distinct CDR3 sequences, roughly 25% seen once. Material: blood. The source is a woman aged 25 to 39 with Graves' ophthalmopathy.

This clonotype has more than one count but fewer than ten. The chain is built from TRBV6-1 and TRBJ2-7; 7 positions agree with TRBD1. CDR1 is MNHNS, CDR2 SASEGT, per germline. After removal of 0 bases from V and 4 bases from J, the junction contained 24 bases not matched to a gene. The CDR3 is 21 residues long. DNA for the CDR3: TGTGCCAGCAGTGAAGCCGTTACATCACCGGGACAGACATCGGGGTTTTACGAGCAGTACTTC. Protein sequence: CASSEAVTSPGQTSGFYEQYF.

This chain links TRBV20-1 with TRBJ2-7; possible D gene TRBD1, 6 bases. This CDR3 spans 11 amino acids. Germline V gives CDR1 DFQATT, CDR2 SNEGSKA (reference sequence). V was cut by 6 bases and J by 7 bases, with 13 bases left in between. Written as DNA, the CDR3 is TGCAGTGCCAGGGACATCGGGGAGCAGTACTTC. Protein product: CSARDIGEQYF.

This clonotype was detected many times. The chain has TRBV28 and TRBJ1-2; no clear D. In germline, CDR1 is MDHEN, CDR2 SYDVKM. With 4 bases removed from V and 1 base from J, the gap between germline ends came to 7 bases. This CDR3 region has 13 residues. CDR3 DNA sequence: TGTGCCAGCAGTTCTCCCAGTAACTATGGCTACACCTTC. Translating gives CASSSPSNYGYTF.

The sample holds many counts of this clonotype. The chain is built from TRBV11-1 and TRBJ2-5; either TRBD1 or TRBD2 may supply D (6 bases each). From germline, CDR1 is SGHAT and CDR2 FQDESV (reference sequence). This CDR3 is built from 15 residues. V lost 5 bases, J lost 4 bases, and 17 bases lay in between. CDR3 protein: CASSPGTGAGETQYF. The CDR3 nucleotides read TGTGCCAGCAGCCCCGGCACGGGGGCGGGAGAGACCCAGTACTTC.

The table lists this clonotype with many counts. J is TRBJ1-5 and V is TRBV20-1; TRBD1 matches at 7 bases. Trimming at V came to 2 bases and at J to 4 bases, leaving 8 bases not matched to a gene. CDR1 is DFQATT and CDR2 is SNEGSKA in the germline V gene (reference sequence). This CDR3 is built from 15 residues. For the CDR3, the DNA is TGCAGTGCTAGACGTTCGGGACAGATTAATCAGCCCCAGCATTTT. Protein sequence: CSARRSGQINQPQHF.

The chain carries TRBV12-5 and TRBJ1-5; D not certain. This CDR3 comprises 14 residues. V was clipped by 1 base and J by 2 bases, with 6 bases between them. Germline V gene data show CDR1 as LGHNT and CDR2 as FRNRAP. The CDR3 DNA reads TGTGCTAGTGGTTTGGGTAGGGGCAATCAGCCCCAGCATTTT. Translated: CASGLGRGNQPQHF.

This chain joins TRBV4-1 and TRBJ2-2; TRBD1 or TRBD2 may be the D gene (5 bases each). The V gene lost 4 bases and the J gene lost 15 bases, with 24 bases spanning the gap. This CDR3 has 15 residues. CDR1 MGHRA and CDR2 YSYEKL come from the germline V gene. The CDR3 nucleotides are TGCGCCAGCAGCCCCCGCGGGTTGCCGGGGAGCAGGGTGTTTTTT. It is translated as CASSPRGLPGSRVFF.

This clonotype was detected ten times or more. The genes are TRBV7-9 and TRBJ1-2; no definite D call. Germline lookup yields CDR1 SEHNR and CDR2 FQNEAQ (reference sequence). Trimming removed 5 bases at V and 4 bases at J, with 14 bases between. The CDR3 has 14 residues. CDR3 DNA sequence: TGTGCCAGCAGCAGAGACGGATTCGGCTATGGCTACACCTTC. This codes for CASSRDGFGYGYTF.

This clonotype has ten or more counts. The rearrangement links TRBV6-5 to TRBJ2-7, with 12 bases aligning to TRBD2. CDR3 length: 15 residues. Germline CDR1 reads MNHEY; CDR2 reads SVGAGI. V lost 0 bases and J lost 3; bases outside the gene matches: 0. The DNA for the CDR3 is TGTGCCAGCAGTTACTCGACTAGCGGGGGCTACGAGCAGTACTTC. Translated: CASSYSTSGGYEQYF.

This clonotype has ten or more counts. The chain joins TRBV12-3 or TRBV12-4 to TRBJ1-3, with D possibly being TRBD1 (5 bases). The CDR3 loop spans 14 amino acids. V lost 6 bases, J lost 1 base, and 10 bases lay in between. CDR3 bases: TGTGCCAGCAGATACCCAGGGTCTGGAAACACCATATATTTT. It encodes CASRYPGSGNTIYF.

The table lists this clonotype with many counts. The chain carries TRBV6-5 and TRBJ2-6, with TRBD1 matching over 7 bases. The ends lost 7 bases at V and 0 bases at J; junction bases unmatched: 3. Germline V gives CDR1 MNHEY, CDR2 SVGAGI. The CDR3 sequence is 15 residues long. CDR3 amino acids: CASTSGGSGANVLTF. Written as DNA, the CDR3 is TGTGCCAGCACTTCAGGGGGCTCTGGGGCCAACGTCCTGACTTTC.

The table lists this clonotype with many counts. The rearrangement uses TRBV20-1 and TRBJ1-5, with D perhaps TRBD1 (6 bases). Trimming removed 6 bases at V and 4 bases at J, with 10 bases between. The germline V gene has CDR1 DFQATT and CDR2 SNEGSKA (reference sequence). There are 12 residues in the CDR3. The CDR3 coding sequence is TGCAGTGCAGGAGGGGGAAATCAGCCCCAGCATTTT. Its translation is CSAGGGNQPQHF.

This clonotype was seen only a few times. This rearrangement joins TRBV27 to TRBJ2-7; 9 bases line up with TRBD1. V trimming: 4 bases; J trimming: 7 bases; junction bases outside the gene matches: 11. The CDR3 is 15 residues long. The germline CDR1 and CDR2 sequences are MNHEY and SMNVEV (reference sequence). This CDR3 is CASSSTGTGIVEQYF. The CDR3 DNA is TGTGCCAGCAGTTCCACCGGGACAGGGATCGTTGAGCAGTACTTC.

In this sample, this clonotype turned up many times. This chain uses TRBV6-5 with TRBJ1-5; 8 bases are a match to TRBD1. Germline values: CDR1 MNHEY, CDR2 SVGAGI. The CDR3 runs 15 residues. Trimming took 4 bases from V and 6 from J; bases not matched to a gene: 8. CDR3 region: CASSSTGGSRQPQHF. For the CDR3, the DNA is TGTGCCAGCAGTTCAACAGGGGGTTCGCGTCAGCCCCAGCATTTT.

This chain's CDR3 is CASRDQGPKNIQYF. The DNA of the CDR3 is TGTGCCAGCAGGGACCAGGGTCCCAAAAACATTCAGTACTTC. The V and J genes are TRBV2 and TRBJ2-4, with D maybe TRBD1 (5 bases). The germline V gene encodes CDR1 SNHLY and CDR2 FYNNEI. The CDR3 length is 14 residues. V lost 6 bases and J 2 bases, leaving 11 bases between the germline ends.

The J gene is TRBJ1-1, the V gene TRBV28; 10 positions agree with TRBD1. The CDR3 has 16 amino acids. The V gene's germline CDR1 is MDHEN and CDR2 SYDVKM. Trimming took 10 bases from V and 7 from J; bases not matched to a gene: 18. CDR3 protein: CANLPLGQGVIDEAFF. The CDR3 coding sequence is TGTGCCAACCTTCCCCTCGGACAGGGGGTCATTGATGAAGCTTTCTTT.

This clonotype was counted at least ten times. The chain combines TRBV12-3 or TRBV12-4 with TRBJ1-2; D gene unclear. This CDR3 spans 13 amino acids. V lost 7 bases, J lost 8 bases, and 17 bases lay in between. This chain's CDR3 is CASTYPGNQGYTF. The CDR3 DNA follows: TGTGCCAGCACCTACCCCGGTAATCAAGGCTACACCTTC.

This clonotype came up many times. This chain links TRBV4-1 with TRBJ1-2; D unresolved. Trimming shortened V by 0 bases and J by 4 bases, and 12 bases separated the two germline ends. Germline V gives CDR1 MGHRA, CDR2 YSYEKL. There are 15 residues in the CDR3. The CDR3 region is CASSQDPRDIYGYTF. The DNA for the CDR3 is TGCGCCAGCAGCCAAGATCCAAGGGATATCTATGGCTACACCTTC.

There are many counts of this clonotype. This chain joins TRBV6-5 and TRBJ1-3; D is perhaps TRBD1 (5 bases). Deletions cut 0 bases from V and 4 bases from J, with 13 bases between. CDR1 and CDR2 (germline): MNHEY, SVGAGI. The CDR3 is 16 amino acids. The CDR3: CASSYSFPGTGNTIYF. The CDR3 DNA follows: TGTGCCAGCAGTTACTCGTTTCCAGGGACCGGAAACACCATATATTTT.

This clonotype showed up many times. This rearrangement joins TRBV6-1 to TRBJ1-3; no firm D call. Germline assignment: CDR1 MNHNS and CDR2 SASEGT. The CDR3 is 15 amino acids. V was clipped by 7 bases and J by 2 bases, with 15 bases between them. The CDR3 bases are TGTGCCAGCATCCCCGCGCGGAACCCTGGAAACACCATATATTTT. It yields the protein CASIPARNPGNTIYF.

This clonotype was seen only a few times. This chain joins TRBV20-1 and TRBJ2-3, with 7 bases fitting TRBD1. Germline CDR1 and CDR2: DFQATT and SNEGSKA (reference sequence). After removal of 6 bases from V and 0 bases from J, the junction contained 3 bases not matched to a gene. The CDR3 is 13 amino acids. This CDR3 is CSAGDSSTDTQYF. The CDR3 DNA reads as TGCAGTGCAGGGGACAGTAGCACAGATACGCAGTATTTT.

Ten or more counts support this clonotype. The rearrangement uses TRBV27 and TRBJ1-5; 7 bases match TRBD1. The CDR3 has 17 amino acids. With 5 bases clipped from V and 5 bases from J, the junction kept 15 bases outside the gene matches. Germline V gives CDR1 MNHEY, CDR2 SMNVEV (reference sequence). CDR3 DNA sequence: TGTGCCAGCAGTAGTCGAGTTCAGGAGGGGGCAGATCAGCCCCAGCATTTT. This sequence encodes CASSSRVQEGADQPQHF.